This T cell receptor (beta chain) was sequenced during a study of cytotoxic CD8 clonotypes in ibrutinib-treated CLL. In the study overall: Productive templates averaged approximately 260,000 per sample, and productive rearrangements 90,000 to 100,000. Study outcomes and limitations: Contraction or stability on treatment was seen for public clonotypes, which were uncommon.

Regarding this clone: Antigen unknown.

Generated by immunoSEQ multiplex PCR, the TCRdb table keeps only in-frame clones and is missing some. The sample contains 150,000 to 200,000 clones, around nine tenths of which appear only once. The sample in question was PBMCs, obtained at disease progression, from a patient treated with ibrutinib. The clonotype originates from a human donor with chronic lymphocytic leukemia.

In DNA, the CDR3 is TGTGCCAGCAGCTTTCAGGGACTGAGGACTGAAGCTTTCTTT. This gives the protein CASSFQGLRTEAFF. The chain combines TRBV5-6 with TRBJ1-1; maybe TRBD1 (5 bases). V shed 2 bases and J shed 5 bases, with 13 bases lying between them. This CDR3 has 14 residues. CDR1 and CDR2 (germline): SGHDT, YYEEEE.